The 13 T cell receptor beta chains presented below share a single source sample, sequenced in a study of Ad26.COV2.S vaccination and SARS-CoV-2 variants. Treatment: 15 to 20 received Ad26.COV2.S at low or high dose, single or two shots; 5 received placebo; per-sample allocation not given. Samples came from day 63 after the first vaccine or placebo injection. Generated by immunoSEQ multiplex PCR, the TCRdb table keeps only in-frame clones and is missing some. The table includes about 680,000 clones, about 89% detected once. The specimen was peripheral blood, collected in a trial of Ad26.COV2.S vaccine versus placebo. The receptors stem from a person between 18 and 65 years old who received the Ad26.COV2.S COVID-19 vaccine or a placebo.

The rearrangement links TRBV3-1 (or the pseudogene TRBV3-2) to TRBJ1-5, with unresolved D. Trimming removed 0 bases from V and 6 bases from J, with 6 bases in between. The CDR3 totals 13 residues. Germline CDR1 and CDR2: LGHDT and YNNKEL (reference sequence). CDR3 DNA: TGTGCCAGCAGCCAAGATGCTAGTCAGCCCCAGCATTTT. Protein sequence: CASSQDASQPQHF.

The CDR3, as DNA: TGTGCCACCAGCAGAGAATGGGAAGAGACCCAGTACTTC. Its protein product is CATSREWEETQYF. The rearrangement uses TRBV15 and TRBJ2-5; no reliable D call. The CDR3 length is 13 residues. Germline assignment: CDR1 LNHNV and CDR2 YYDKDF (reference sequence). The V gene lost 0 bases and the J gene lost 3 bases, with 5 bases spanning the gap.

The V gene is TRBV5-1, the J gene TRBJ1-1, with 8 bases that match TRBD1. The CDR3 is 15 residues long. V was clipped by 7 bases and J by 0 bases; unmatched bases: 8. Germline-derived CDR1 and CDR2 are SGHRS and YFSETQ. For the CDR3, the DNA is TGCGCCAGCGCTCAGGGGGCCTTTGTGAACACTGAAGCTTTCTTT. Encoded protein: CASAQGAFVNTEAFF.

In this sample, this clone turned up once. This chain links TRBV3-1 (or the pseudogene TRBV3-2) with TRBJ2-1; 7 bases are shared with TRBD2. The V gene's germline CDR1 is LGHDT and CDR2 YNNKEL (reference sequence). V shed 1 base and J 5 bases; nucleotides not matched to a gene: 5. This CDR3 comprises 15 residues. In DNA form, the CDR3 reads TGTGCCAGCAGCCAAGGGGGGGGACTGAACAATGAGCAGTTCTTC. This codes for CASSQGGGLNNEQFF.

This clone was found once. The chain has TRBV5-6 and TRBJ2-1; 12 bases agree with TRBD2. Germline V gives CDR1 SGHDT, CDR2 YYEEEE. Germline trimming cut 2 bases from V and 15 bases from J; bases unmatched to any gene: 9. This CDR3 contains 14 residues. The CDR3 nucleotides are TGTGCCAGCAGCTTTCTAGCGGGAGGGAGGGTTGCGTTCTTC. Its translation: CASSFLAGGRVAFF.

The count of this clone is one. The chain carries TRBV30 and TRBJ2-7, with 9 positions matching TRBD1. The germline CDR1 and CDR2 sequences are GTSNPN and SVGIG (reference sequence). The CDR3 contains 13 residues. V shed 3 bases, J shed 3 bases, and the junction held 3 bases outside the gene matches. DNA for the CDR3: TGTGCCTGGAGCGGGACAGGGATCTACGAGCAGTACTTC. As protein: CAWSGTGIYEQYF.

This chain connects TRBV24-1 to TRBJ2-5; D possibly uses TRBD1 or TRBD2 (6 bases each). The CDR3 runs 17 residues. Trimming pared 4 bases from V and 4 bases from J, leaving 21 bases between. The V gene's germline CDR1 is KGHDR and CDR2 SFDVKD. The CDR3, as DNA: TGTGCCACCAGTGACCCCCCGGGGGTGGAGGGGGGAGAGACCCAGTACTTC. Translated, it gives CATSDPPGVEGGETQYF.

The chain couples TRBV2 to TRBJ1-3; D remains unclear. CDR1 and CDR2 (germline): SNHLY, FYNNEI. This CDR3 is built from 12 residues. Trimming removed 4 bases from V and 4 bases from J, with 5 bases in between. The chain's CDR3 is CASSVLGNTIYF. CDR3 nucleotides: TGTGCCAGCAGTGTTTTAGGAAACACCATATATTTT. Drawing the rest from reference TRBV2 and TRBJ1-3, the complete variable domain is EPEVTQTPSHQVTQMGQEVILRCVPISNHLYFYWYRQILGQKVEFLVSFYNNEISEKSEIFDDQFSVERPDGSNFTLKIRSTKLEDSAMYFCASSVLGNTIYFGEGSWLTVV.

V usage is TRBV3-1 (or the pseudogene TRBV3-2) and J usage is TRBJ2-1, with 9 positions matching TRBD1. Per germline, CDR1 LGHDT and CDR2 YNNKEL (reference sequence). Trimming took 5 bases from V and 8 from J; bases not matched to a gene: 4. This CDR3 has 13 amino acids. The CDR3, as DNA: TGTGCCAGCAGCTTACAGGGGGCTGATGAGCAGTTCTTC. Its protein product is CASSLQGADEQFF.

The chain combines TRBV30 with TRBJ1-5; 7 nucleotides agree with TRBD1. The J segment lost 2 bases and the V segment lost 3 bases, leaving 4 bases of the junction unmatched. CDR3 length: 14 residues. The germline gives CDR1 GTSNPN, CDR2 SVGIG (reference sequence). CDR3 coding DNA: TGTGCCTGGAGGGCCCAGGGGGGCAATCAGCCCCAGCATTTT. It yields the protein CAWRAQGGNQPQHF.

This chain uses TRBV2 with TRBJ1-4; TRBD1 matches at 9 bases. Germline V CDR1 and CDR2: SNHLY, FYNNEI. This CDR3 region has 14 residues. The V and J ends lost 6 bases and 6 bases, in that order; junction bases with no gene match: 5. CDR3 nucleotide sequence: TGTGCCAGCAGGATCCGGGACAGGGATGAAAAACTGTTTTTT. Amino acids: CASRIRDRDEKLFF.

This clone was counted between two and nine times. This sequence joins TRBV2 and TRBJ1-5; 9 nucleotides agree with TRBD1. This CDR3 has 15 residues. Looked up from germline, CDR1 is SNHLY and CDR2 is FYNNEI. V was pared by 5 bases and J by 7 bases, with 9 bases of the junction left unmatched. The CDR3 loop reads CASSSLTGGDQPQHF. The CDR3 DNA sequence: TGTGCCAGCAGTTCATTGACAGGGGGGGACCAGCCCCAGCATTTT.

About this clone itself: Other DNA sequences in this specimen translate into the identical CDR3. The rearrangement links TRBV15 to TRBJ2-7; TRBD1 aligns across 11 bases. Germline CDR1 is LNHNV and CDR2 is YYDKDF (reference sequence). The CDR3 contains 15 residues. Losses at the gene ends were 5 bases for V and 2 bases for J; bases not matched to a gene: 5. CDR3 coding DNA: TGTGCCACCAGCCGACCGGGACAGGGGGCCTACGAGCAGTACTTC. It yields the protein CATSRPGQGAYEQYF.